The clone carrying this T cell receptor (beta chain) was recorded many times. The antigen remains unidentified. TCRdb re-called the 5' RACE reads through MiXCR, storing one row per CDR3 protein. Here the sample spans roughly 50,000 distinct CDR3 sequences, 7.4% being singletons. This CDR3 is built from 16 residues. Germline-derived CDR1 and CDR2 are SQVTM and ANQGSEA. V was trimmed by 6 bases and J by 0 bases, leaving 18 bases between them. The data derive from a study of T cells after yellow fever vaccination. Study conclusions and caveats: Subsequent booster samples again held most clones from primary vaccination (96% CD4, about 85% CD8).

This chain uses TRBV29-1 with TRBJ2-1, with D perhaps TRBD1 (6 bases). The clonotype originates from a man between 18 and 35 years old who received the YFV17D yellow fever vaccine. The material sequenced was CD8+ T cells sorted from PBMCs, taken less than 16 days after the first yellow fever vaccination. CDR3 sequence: CSVKPPDSYSYNEQFF. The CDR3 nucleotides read TGCAGCGTCAAGCCTCCGGACAGTTACTCCTACAATGAGCAGTTCTTC.